The 16 T cell receptor beta chains given below trace back to one sample, sequenced in a study of blood T cell repertoires in COVID-19. The repertoire was sequenced with immunoSEQ multiplex PCR; TCRdb's copy has only in-frame clones and lacks some. The data contain around 300,000 clones, 85% to 90% of them seen just once; the ten biggest clones take up under 2.5%. What was sequenced was PBMCs or T cells enriched from blood (not recorded which). These receptor sequences come from a woman aged 60-75 years who had recovered from COVID-19.

V gene TRBV12-3 or TRBV12-4 combines with J gene TRBJ1-1; D ambiguous. V lost 6 bases and J 1 base, leaving 9 bases between the germline ends. The CDR3 is 13 residues long. As DNA, the CDR3 is TGTGCCAGCAGCCAGAGGGAGAACACTGAAGCTTTCTTT. Translating it yields CASSQRENTEAFF.

The chain couples TRBV20-1 to TRBJ2-7; D is undetermined. The germline gives CDR1 DFQATT, CDR2 SNEGSKA (reference sequence). V shed 1 base and J shed 3 bases, with 4 bases lying between them. The CDR3 contains 11 residues. Here the CDR3 DNA reads TGCAGTGCTAGAGTCCACTACGAGCAGTACTTC. The encoded protein is CSARVHYEQYF.

The chain links TRBV6-1 to TRBJ1-4; the match to TRBD1 covers 7 bases. The germline CDR1 and CDR2 sequences are MNHNS and SASEGT. There are 15 residues in the CDR3. The V and J ends lost 2 bases and 13 bases, in that order; junction bases with no gene match: 13. CDR3 residues: CASSESGTALRGLFF. CDR3 nucleotides: TGTGCCAGCAGTGAATCCGGGACAGCTTTGCGGGGACTGTTTTTT.

J is TRBJ2-1 and V is TRBV28; no reliable D call. Trimming took off 7 bases at V and 8 bases at J, with 18 bases between the two ends. The CDR3 contains 14 residues. CDR1 is MDHEN, CDR2 SYDVKM, per germline. This CDR3 is CASTITADAYEQFF. In DNA, the CDR3 is TGTGCCAGCACCATCACCGCGGATGCCTATGAGCAGTTCTTC.

The V call is TRBV5-4, the J call TRBJ2-3; 8 nucleotides align to TRBD2. V was clipped by 0 bases and J by 1 base; unmatched bases: 1. CDR1 and CDR2 from the germline V gene are SGHNT and YYREEE (reference sequence). This CDR3 contains 15 residues. The DNA for the CDR3 is TGTGCCAGCAGCTTGGCGGGGGGGCGCACAGATACGCAGTATTTT. Encoded protein: CASSLAGGRTDTQYF.

Worth noting for this clone: The conserved closing phenylalanine or tryptophan is absent in this CDR3, likely reflecting a read error. The limits of the CDR3 on the DNA are not certain, so only TCRdb's listed CDR3 is given. V is TRBV6-5 and J is TRBJ1-2. Germline lookup yields CDR1 MNHEY and CDR2 SVGAGI. The CDR3 is 15 residues long, ends included. The CDR3 sequence: CASSYSEGGRPHPCL.

This chain connects TRBV11-2 to TRBJ2-5; the match to TRBD2 covers 11 bases. Looked up from germline, CDR1 is SGHAT and CDR2 is FQNNGV. The CDR3 has 15 residues. The junction had 4 bases not matched to a gene; V was cut back by 4 bases and J by 3 bases. CDR3: CASSSGTSGEETQYF. The CDR3 DNA sequence: TGTGCCAGCAGCTCTGGGACTAGCGGAGAAGAGACCCAGTACTTC.

The chain combines TRBV9 with TRBJ2-2; D is possibly TRBD2 (7 bases). Trimming removed 4 bases from V and 4 bases from J, with 14 bases in between. This CDR3 comprises 15 residues. Germline values: CDR1 SGDLS, CDR2 YYNGEE. The CDR3 here is CASSPRGGATGELFF. The DNA for the CDR3 is TGTGCCAGCAGCCCGAGGGGGGGCGCCACCGGGGAGCTGTTTTTT.

This chain joins TRBV6-5 and TRBJ1-4; D perhaps matches TRBD1 (5 bases). Trimming took 8 bases from V and 0 from J, leaving 10 bases between them. The CDR3 is 14 amino acids. Germline V gene data show CDR1 as MNHEY and CDR2 as SVGAGI. The CDR3: CASGRGATNEKLFF. In nucleotides, the CDR3 is TGTGCCAGCGGGCGGGGGGCAACTAATGAAAAACTGTTTTTT.

The chain employs TRBV28 and TRBJ2-7, with TRBD2 identical over 8 bases. The CDR3 consists of 12 residues. V gave up 7 bases and J gave up 2 bases; unmatched junction bases: 1. Germline V gene sequence: CDR1 MDHEN, CDR2 SYDVKM. CDR3 nucleotides: TGTGCCAGCACGGGACTAGCCTACGAGCAGTACTTC. This encodes CASTGLAYEQYF. The full variable domain, in which reference TRBV28 and TRBJ2-7 provide the parts outside the CDR3, is DVKVTQSSRYLVKRTGEKVFLECVQDMDHENMFWYRQDPGLGLRLIYFSYDVKMKEKGDIPEGYSVSREKKERFSLILESASTNQTSMYLCASTGLAYEQYFGPGTRLTVT.

This sequence joins TRBV27 and TRBJ1-2; D is perhaps TRBD1 (6 bases). The CDR3 extends over 14 amino acids. V shed 1 base and J shed 4 bases, with 10 bases lying between them. Looked up from germline, CDR1 is MNHEY and CDR2 is SMNVEV (reference sequence). This CDR3 is CASSLWSGAYGYTF. CDR3 bases: TGTGCCAGCAGTTTATGGTCAGGGGCCTATGGCTACACCTTC.

This clone was recorded a few times. The chain carries TRBV18 and TRBJ2-7; 9 bases map to TRBD1. The CDR3 runs to 16 residues. Trimming took 0 bases from V and 4 from J; bases not matched to a gene: 7. Germline CDR1 and CDR2: KGHSH and LQKENI. This CDR3 is CASSPPMGQGIYEQYF. For the CDR3, the DNA is TGTGCCAGCTCACCACCGATGGGACAGGGTATATACGAGCAGTACTTC.

CDR3 DNA sequence: TGCGCCAGCAGTGAAGGACGGGGGGCGTCCAATGAGCAGTTCTTC. Translated, it gives CASSEGRGASNEQFF. J is TRBJ2-1 and V is TRBV10-1; weak D call: TRBD2 (7 bases). This CDR3 has 15 residues. The germline V gene has CDR1 WNHNN and CDR2 SYGVQD (reference sequence). V lost 3 bases to trimming and J lost 6 bases, with 15 bases between them.

This chain links TRBV5-1 with TRBJ1-2; no firm D call. The V end was cut by 0 bases, the J end by 0 bases, with 9 bases between. The CDR3 is 15 amino acids. The germline V gene encodes CDR1 SGHRS and CDR2 YFSETQ. The CDR3 spells CASSLGLGANYGYTF. The CDR3 DNA reads as TGCGCCAGCAGCTTGGGACTCGGGGCTAACTATGGCTACACCTTC.

This clone was observed a handful of times. The chain links TRBV5-5 to TRBJ1-1, with D possibly being TRBD1 (5 bases). The germline V gene has CDR1 SGHKS and CDR2 YYEKEE (reference sequence). CDR3 length: 15 amino acids. Deletions cut 4 bases from V and 3 bases from J, with 16 bases between. The CDR3 DNA sequence: TGTGCCAGCAGCCAAATGCAGGGCGTCTACACTGAAGCTTTCTTT. It codes for CASSQMQGVYTEAFF.

This sequence joins TRBV7-9 and TRBJ2-1; tentatively, D is TRBD2 (6 bases). The V gene's germline CDR1 is SEHNR and CDR2 FQNEAQ (reference sequence). This CDR3 contains 19 residues. V lost 4 bases and J lost 8, with 30 bases in between. CDR3 sequence (DNA): TGTGCCAGCAGCTCGGGCAAGACCTGGGGGGACCACGATCTGGATGAGCAGTTCTTC. It specifies CASSSGKTWGDHDLDEQFF.